This record looks at one T cell receptor beta chain sequence and its context. The protocol was immunoSEQ multiplex PCR, while the TCRdb copy is restricted to in-frame clones and leaves out a portion. The table lists approximately 74,000 clones, 80% of them singletons, with 7.5% to 9.5% in the top ten. This CDR3 has 21 residues. In germline, CDR1 is LGHNA, CDR2 YNFKEQ. With 1 base clipped from V and 5 bases from J, the junction kept 19 bases outside the gene matches. The entry originates in a study of cytotoxic CD8 clonotypes in ibrutinib-treated CLL. Across the whole study: The authors obtained response samples at a median of about 11 months of treatment, range 6 to 36.

Here the sequenced sample was PBMCs, taken at disease progression, from a patient treated with ibrutinib. The source of this sequence is a human donor with chronic lymphocytic leukemia. The rearrangement uses TRBV4-2 and TRBJ2-3; 12 positions agree with TRBD2. The CDR3 coding sequence is TGTGCCAGCAGCCAAGTCGGAGCCCGGGGGCGACTAGCGGGAGCTAAAGATACGCAGTATTTT. Its protein product is CASSQVGARGRLAGAKDTQYF.